Included here is one T cell receptor beta chain sequence, with context. This entry belongs to a study of blood T cell repertoires in COVID-19. Study at large: Samples of COVID-19 (acute and convalescent) were obtained from the United States, Italy and Spain.

Per the study methods: Quantification of nucleated cells was approximated via reference gene primer amplification. The data were produced by immunoSEQ multiplex PCR, yet TCRdb's version contains in-frame clones alone and is incomplete. From that table come the V and J calls and clone size; the DNA was used to work out D and trimming. The profile shows fewer than 250,000 clones, 86% of them singletons. The J segment lost 5 bases and the V segment lost 5 bases, leaving 8 bases of the junction unmatched. This CDR3 has 15 residues. CDR1 and CDR2 (germline): LGHNA, YNFKEQ. V usage is TRBV4-2 and J usage is TRBJ2-7; 11 positions match TRBD1. The clonotype originates from a woman in her seventies with acute or convalescent COVID-19. The sequencing input was peripheral blood. The CDR3 DNA reads TGTGCCAGCAGCTATGGGACAGGGGGATTCGACGAGCAGTACTTC. It encodes CASSYGTGGFDEQYF.